Below are 2 T cell receptor beta chains sequenced from a single sample in a study of blood T cell repertoires in COVID-19. TCRdb's copy holds only in-frame clones and misses some; the assay was immunoSEQ multiplex PCR. Among about 55,000 clones, roughly 85% were seen once, and the ten largest hold about 12%. The sequencing sample was made of peripheral blood. The source of these receptors is a human donor in a cohort sampled during active COVID-19.

CDR3 nucleotide sequence: TGTGCCAGCAGCTTAAGGACTAGCGGGAGTTTCTCCTCCGGGGGTGAGCAGTTCTTC. Protein: CASSLRTSGSFSSGGEQFF. This chain joins TRBV7-8 and TRBJ2-1, with 13 bases identical to TRBD2. Germline V lookup: CDR1 SGHVS, CDR2 FQNEAQ. V dropped 2 bases and J dropped 9; count of bases not matched to a gene: 16. This CDR3 is 19 amino acids long. The whole variable domain, filled in from reference TRBV7-8 and TRBJ2-1, reads GAGVSQSPRYKVAKRGQDVALRCDPISGHVSLFWYQQALGQGPEFLTYFQNEAQLDKSGLPSDRFFAERPEGSVSTLKIQRTQQEDSAVYLCASSLRTSGSFSSGGEQFFGPGTRLTVL.

This CDR3 is CASSRDWGDQPQHF. The CDR3 DNA is TGCGCCAGCAGTCGGGACTGGGGGGATCAGCCCCAGCATTTT. The chain uses TRBV5-1 and TRBJ1-5; possibly TRBD1 for D (5 bases). The CDR3 has 14 amino acids. V lost 5 bases, J lost 5 bases, and 14 bases lay in between. Germline values: CDR1 SGHRS, CDR2 YFSETQ.